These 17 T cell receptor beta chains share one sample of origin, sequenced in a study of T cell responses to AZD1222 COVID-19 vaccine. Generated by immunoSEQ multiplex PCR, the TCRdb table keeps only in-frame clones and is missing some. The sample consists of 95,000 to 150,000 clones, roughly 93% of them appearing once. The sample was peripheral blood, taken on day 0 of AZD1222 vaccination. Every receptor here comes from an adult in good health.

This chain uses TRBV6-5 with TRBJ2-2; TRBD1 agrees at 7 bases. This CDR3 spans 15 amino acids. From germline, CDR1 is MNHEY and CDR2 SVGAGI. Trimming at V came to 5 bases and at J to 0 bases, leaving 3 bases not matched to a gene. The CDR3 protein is CASSLQGANTGELFF. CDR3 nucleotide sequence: TGTGCCAGCAGTCTCCAGGGGGCGAACACCGGGGAGCTGTTTTTT.

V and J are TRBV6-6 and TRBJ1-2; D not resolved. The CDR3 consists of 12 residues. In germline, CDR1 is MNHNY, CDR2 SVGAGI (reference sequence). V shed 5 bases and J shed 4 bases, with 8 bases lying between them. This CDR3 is CASSPSAYGYTF. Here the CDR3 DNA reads TGTGCCAGCAGTCCGAGCGCCTATGGCTACACCTTC.

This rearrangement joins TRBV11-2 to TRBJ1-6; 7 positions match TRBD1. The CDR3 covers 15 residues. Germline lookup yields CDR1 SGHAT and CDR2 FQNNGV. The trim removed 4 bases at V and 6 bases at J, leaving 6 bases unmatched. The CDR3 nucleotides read TGTGCCAGCAGCTCTGGGACAGCCTTTAATTCACCCCTCCACTTT. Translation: CASSSGTAFNSPLHF.

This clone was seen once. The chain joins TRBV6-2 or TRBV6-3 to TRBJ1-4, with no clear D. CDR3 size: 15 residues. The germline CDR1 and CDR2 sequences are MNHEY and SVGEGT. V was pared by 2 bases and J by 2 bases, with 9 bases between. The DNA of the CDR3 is TGTGCCAGCAGTTACGGTGGAACCACTAATGAAAAACTGTTTTTT. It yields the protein CASSYGGTTNEKLFF.

CDR3 in DNA: TGTGCCAGCCCGCTGATGGGGTTCATGAACACTGAAGCTTTCTTT. This translates into CASPLMGFMNTEAFF. The chain recombines TRBV6-5 with TRBJ1-1, with D uncertain. V lost 8 bases, J lost 0 bases, and 16 bases lay in between. CDR1 is MNHEY and CDR2 is SVGAGI in the germline V gene. This CDR3 is 15 amino acids long.

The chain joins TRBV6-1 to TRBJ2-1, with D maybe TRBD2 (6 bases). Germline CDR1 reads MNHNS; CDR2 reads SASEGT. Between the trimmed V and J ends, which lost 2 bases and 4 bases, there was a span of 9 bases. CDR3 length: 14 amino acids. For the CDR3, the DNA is TGTGCCAGCAGTGAAACGGGGGAATACAATGAGCAGTTCTTC. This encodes CASSETGEYNEQFF.

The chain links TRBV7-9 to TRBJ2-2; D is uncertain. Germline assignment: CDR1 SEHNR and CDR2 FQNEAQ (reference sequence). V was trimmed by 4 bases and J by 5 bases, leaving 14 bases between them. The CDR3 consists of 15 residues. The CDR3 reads CASSWGHPGTGELFF. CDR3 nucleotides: TGTGCCAGCAGCTGGGGTCACCCCGGAACCGGGGAGCTGTTTTTT.

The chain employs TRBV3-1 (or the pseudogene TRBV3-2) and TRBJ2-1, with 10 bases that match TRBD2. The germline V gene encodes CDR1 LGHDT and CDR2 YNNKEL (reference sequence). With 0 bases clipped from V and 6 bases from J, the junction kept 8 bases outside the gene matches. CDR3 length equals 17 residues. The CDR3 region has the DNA TGTGCCAGCAGCCAAGAGTTCCTAGCGGGAGTTCTCAATGAGCAGTTCTTC. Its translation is CASSQEFLAGVLNEQFF.

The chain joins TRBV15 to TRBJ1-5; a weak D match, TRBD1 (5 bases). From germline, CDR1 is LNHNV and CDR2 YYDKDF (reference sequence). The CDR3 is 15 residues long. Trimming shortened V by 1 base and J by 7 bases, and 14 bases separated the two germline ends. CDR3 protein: CATSRVQVRGQPQHF. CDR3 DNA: TGTGCCACCAGCAGAGTACAGGTACGGGGCCAGCCCCAGCATTTT.

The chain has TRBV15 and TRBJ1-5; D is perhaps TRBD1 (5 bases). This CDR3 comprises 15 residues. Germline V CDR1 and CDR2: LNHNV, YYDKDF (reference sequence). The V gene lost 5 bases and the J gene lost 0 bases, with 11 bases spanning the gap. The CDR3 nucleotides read TGTGCCACCAGCTCCCGGGACCTTAGCAATCAGCCCCAGCATTTT. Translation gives CATSSRDLSNQPQHF.

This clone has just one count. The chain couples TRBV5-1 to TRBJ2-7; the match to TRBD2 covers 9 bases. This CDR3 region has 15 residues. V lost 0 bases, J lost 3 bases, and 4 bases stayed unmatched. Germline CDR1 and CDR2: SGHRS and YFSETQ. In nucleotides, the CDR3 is TGCGCCAGCAGCTTGGGAGGACTAGCGAGCTACGAGCAGTACTTC. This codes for CASSLGGLASYEQYF.

The CDR3: CASSSLTGGGTEAFF. CDR3 nucleotides: TGTGCCAGCAGCTCGCTGACAGGGGGTGGAACTGAAGCTTTCTTT. The chain recombines TRBV5-6 with TRBJ1-1, with TRBD1 matching 9 bases. The CDR3 consists of 15 residues. Germline values: CDR1 SGHDT, CDR2 YYEEEE. Germline trimming cut 3 bases from V and 5 bases from J; bases unmatched to any gene: 8.

This chain's CDR3 is CASRIEASGYNEQFF. CDR3 DNA sequence: TGTGCCAGCAGGATTGAGGCTAGCGGGTACAATGAGCAGTTCTTC. This chain joins TRBV6-4 and TRBJ2-1; 8 bases map to TRBD2. The junction had 8 bases not matched to a gene; V was cut back by 6 bases and J by 4 bases. The CDR3 runs 15 residues. Germline CDR1 reads MRHNA; CDR2 reads SNTAGT.

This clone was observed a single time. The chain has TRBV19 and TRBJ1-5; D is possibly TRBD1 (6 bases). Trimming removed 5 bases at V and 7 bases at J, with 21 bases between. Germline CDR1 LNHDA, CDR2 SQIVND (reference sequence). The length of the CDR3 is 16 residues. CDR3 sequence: CASSVRTVRARQPQHF. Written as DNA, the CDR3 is TGTGCCAGTAGTGTCCGGACAGTAAGGGCTAGACAGCCCCAGCATTTT.

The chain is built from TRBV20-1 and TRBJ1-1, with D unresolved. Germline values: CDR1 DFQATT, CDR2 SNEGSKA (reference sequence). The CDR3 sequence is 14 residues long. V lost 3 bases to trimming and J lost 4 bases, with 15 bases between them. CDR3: CSASGEQAGTEAFF. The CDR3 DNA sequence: TGCAGTGCTAGTGGGGAGCAGGCGGGCACTGAAGCTTTCTTT.

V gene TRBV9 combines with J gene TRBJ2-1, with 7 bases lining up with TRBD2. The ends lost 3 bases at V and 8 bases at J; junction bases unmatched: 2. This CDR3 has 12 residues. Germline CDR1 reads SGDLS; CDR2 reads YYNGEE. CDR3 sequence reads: CASSGLADEQFF. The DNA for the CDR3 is TGTGCCAGCAGCGGACTAGCCGATGAGCAGTTCTTC. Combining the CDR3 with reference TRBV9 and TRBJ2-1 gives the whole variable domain DSGVTQTPKHLITATGQRVTLRCSPRSGDLSVYWYQQSLDQGLQFLIQYYNGEERAKGNILERFSAQQFPDLHSELNLSSLELGDSALYFCASSGLADEQFFGPGTRLTVL.

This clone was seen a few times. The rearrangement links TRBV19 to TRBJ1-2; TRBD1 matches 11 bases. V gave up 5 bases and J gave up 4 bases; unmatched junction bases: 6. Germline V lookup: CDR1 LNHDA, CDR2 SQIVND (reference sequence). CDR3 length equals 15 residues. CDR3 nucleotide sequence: TGTGCCAGTAGTGGGGGACAGGGGGGACCCTATGGCTACACCTTC. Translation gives CASSGGQGGPYGYTF.